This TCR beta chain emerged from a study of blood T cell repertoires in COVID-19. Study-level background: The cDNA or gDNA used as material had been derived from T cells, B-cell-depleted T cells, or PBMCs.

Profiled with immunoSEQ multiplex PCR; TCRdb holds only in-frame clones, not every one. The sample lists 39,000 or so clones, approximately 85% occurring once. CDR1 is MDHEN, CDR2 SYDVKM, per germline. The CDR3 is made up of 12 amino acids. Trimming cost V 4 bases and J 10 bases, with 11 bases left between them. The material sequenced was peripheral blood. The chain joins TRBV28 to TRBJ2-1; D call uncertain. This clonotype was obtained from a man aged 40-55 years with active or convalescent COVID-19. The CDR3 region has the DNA TGTGCCAGCAGTTCCGGGTCGCTGGAGCAGTTCTTC. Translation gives CASSSGSLEQFF.